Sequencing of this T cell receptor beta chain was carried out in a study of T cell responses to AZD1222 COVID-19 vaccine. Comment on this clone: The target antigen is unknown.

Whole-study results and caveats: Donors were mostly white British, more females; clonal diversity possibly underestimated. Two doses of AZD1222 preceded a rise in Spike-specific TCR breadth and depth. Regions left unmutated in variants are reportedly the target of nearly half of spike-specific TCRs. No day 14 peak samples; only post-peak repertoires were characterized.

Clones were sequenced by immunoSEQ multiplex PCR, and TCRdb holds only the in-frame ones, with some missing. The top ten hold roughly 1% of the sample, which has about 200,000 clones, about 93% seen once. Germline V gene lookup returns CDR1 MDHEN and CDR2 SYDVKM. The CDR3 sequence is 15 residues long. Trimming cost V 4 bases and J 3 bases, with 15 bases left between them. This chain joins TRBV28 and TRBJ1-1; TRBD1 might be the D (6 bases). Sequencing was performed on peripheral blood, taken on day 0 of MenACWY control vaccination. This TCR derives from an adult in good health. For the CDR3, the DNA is TGTGCCAGCAGTTCCCCGCAGGGGCCGGACACTGAAGCTTTCTTT. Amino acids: CASSSPQGPDTEAFF.